Presented here are 27 T cell receptor beta chains from one specimen sequenced in a study of blood T cells in healthy people across ages. Using a J-beta primer mix together with a sample-barcoded 5' primer, a second PCR was run for about 6 to 12 cycles. TCRdb called the 5' RACE reads again in MiXCR, with one record for every CDR3 protein. The sample carries 1.5 million to 2 million distinct CDR3 sequences, about 39% recorded once. Sequencing was carried out using blood. Every receptor here comes from a human donor in good health.

Comments on this clonotype: A clone one base away is much larger, so this may be a read error. The gene calls are TRBV9 and TRBJ1-4; 7 bases are shared with TRBD1. There are 15 residues in the CDR3. Germline CDR1 is SGDLS and CDR2 is YYNGEE. V shed 0 bases and J 7 bases; nucleotides not matched to a gene: 6. The CDR3 coding sequence is TGTGCCAGCAGCGTAGCGACAGGGAATAGTGAAAAACTGTTTTTT. It encodes CASSVATGNSEKLFF.

This clonotype was seen only a few times. The rearrangement joins TRBV6-5 to TRBJ2-1, with D uncertain. Germline V gene lookup returns CDR1 MNHEY and CDR2 SVGAGI. Deletions cut 3 bases from V and 6 bases from J, with 9 bases between. The CDR3 has 13 residues. The CDR3 region has the DNA TGTGCCAGCAGTTATAGGAATCTCAATGAGCAGTTCTTC. Amino acids: CASSYRNLNEQFF.

The gene calls are TRBV5-1 and TRBJ2-3; D gene ambiguous. Trimming removed 6 bases from V and 4 bases from J, with 12 bases in between. This CDR3 contains 13 residues. Germline V CDR1 and CDR2: SGHRS, YFSETQ. CDR3 nucleotide sequence: TGCGCCAGCACGAGGACCCACGCAGATACGCAGTATTTT. This gives the protein CASTRTHADTQYF.

This clonotype turned up a few times. This chain connects TRBV12-3 or TRBV12-4 to TRBJ1-4; weak D call: TRBD1 (5 bases). This CDR3 is 16 amino acids long. V was shortened by 6 bases and J by 2 bases, with 16 bases between the two germline ends. In DNA form, the CDR3 reads TGTGCCAGCAGCTTGGGGGGAATTAGGACTAATGAAAAACTGTTTTTT. Translation gives CASSLGGIRTNEKLFF.

The chain employs TRBV7-9 and TRBJ2-7; D gene unclear. CDR3 length equals 16 residues. The V end lost 5 bases, the J end lost 5 bases, and 22 bases lay between the germline ends. Germline values: CDR1 SEHNR, CDR2 FQNEAQ (reference sequence). As DNA, the CDR3 is TGTGCCAGCAGCCCTGAGTTCCATGGGGAACTGGACGAGCAGTACTTC. It encodes CASSPEFHGELDEQYF.

The J gene is TRBJ1-1, the V gene TRBV30; D not resolved. Germline CDR1 reads GTSNPN; CDR2 reads SVGIG (reference sequence). The CDR3 runs to 12 residues. The germline V and J ends were trimmed by 2 bases and 7 bases, with 11 bases remaining between them. The CDR3, as DNA: TGTGCCTGGAGTCCTCCTTCGGGTGAAGCTTTCTTT. This sequence encodes CAWSPPSGEAFF.

The chain has TRBV7-2 and TRBJ2-5; the D is unclear. V lost 1 base to trimming and J lost 6 bases, with 6 bases between them. Germline V lookup: CDR1 SGHTA, CDR2 FQGNSA. The CDR3 has 12 amino acids. For the CDR3, the DNA is TGTGCCAGCAGCTTAGACCCTAAGACCCAGTACTTC. Protein product: CASSLDPKTQYF.

The chain employs TRBV7-2 and TRBJ1-5; D is uncertain. Trimming left V 1 base short and J 1 base short, with 14 bases between. Per the germline V gene, CDR1 is SGHTA and CDR2 is FQGNSA. The CDR3 contains 17 residues. CDR3 protein: CASSLETHLSSNQPQHF. CDR3 in DNA: TGTGCCAGCAGCTTAGAAACTCACCTCAGCAGCAATCAGCCCCAGCATTTT.

This clonotype was found a few times. This chain uses TRBV20-1 with TRBJ2-3; 13 bases line up with TRBD2. The CDR3 sequence is 16 residues long. The germline V gene encodes CDR1 DFQATT and CDR2 SNEGSKA (reference sequence). With V trimmed by 3 bases and J by 5 bases, 8 bases remained unmatched. In nucleotides, the CDR3 is TGCAGTGCTAGTCAAGGACTAGCGGGGGATAAAGATACGCAGTATTTT. Translating it yields CSASQGLAGDKDTQYF.

Worth noting for this clonotype: This may arise from a read error, as a much more abundant clone is one base away. The gene calls are TRBV27 and TRBJ2-4; 8 nucleotides align to TRBD1. The J call is in doubt because the DNA end fits TRBJ2-5 better. Germline lookup yields CDR1 MNHEY and CDR2 SMNVEV (reference sequence). The CDR3 length is 15 residues. This CDR3 is CAGSLAGGPQETQYF. The CDR3 DNA reads as TGTGCCGGCAGTTTGGCAGGGGGCCCACAAGAGACCCAGTACTTC.

A note on this clonotype: Compared with germline, one end of the junction differs, possibly owing to a read error. The rearrangement uses TRBV29-1 and TRBJ1-4; the match to TRBD1 covers 7 bases. Germline CDR1 reads SQVTM; CDR2 reads ANQGSEA. The CDR3 covers 13 residues. CDR3 residues: CSARQGGNEKRFF. In nucleotides, the CDR3 is TGCAGCGCCCGACAGGGTGGAAATGAAAAACGGTTTTTT. Looking up the rest from reference TRBV29-1 and TRBJ1-4 gives the full variable domain: SAVISQKPSRDICQRGTSLTIQCQVDSQVTMMFWYRQQPGQSLTLIATANQGSEATYESGFVIDKFPISRPNLTFSTLTVSNMSPEDSSIYLCSARQGGNEKRFFGSGTQLSVL.

This clonotype was seen more than once but under ten times. The V and J genes are TRBV5-1 and TRBJ2-7, with a weak D call TRBD2 (6 bases). Germline CDR1 and CDR2: SGHRS and YFSETQ. Trimming removed 0 bases from V and 0 bases from J, with 16 bases in between. The CDR3 totals 17 residues. This CDR3 is CASSLAGEVYSSYEQYF. Here the CDR3 DNA reads TGCGCCAGCAGCTTGGCCGGGGAGGTCTATAGCTCCTACGAGCAGTACTTC.

The CDR3 is CASSRGLALSEQFF. The CDR3, as DNA: TGTGCCAGCAGCCGTGGACTAGCGCTTAGTGAGCAGTTCTTC. The rearrangement uses TRBV3-1 and TRBJ2-1; the match to TRBD2 covers 9 bases. CDR1 and CDR2 from the germline V gene are LGHDT and YNNKEL (reference sequence). With V trimmed by 4 bases and J by 9 bases, 7 bases remained unmatched. The CDR3 runs 14 residues.

At least ten counts were recorded for this clonotype. The CDR3 nucleotides read TGTGCCAGCAGCGTCCAAGACAGGACCTACAATGAGCAGTTCTTC. It is translated as CASSVQDRTYNEQFF. The chain links TRBV7-2 to TRBJ2-1; the D gene is possibly TRBD1 (6 bases). Germline V gene sequence: CDR1 SGHTA, CDR2 FQGNSA. Trimming removed 5 bases from V and 2 bases from J, with 13 bases in between. The CDR3 is made up of 15 amino acids.

The chain employs TRBV10-2 and TRBJ1-1, with D hard to call. Germline CDR1 and CDR2: WSHSY and SAAADI. Deletions cut 1 base from V and 2 bases from J, with 5 bases between. The CDR3 sequence is 13 residues long. The CDR3 region is CASSEYGNTEAFF. The CDR3, as DNA: TGCGCCAGCAGTGAGTATGGAAACACTGAAGCTTTCTTT.

The count of this clonotype is one. Germline is not matched at one junction end, which may reflect a read error. The CDR3 coding sequence is TGTGCCACCAGCACCCTCACGGAGGGGGCCAACGTCCGGACTTTC. Amino acid sequence: CATSTLTEGANVRTF. This sequence joins TRBV15 and TRBJ2-6; a possible D gene is TRBD1 (7 bases). CDR1 and CDR2 (germline): LNHNV, YYDKDF (reference sequence). The CDR3 covers 15 residues. The variable domain in full, completed from reference TRBV15 and TRBJ2-6, reads DAMVIQNPRYQVTQFGKPVTLSCSQTLNHNVMYWYQQKSSQAPKLLFHYYDKDFNNEADTPDNFQSRRPNTSFCFLDIRSPGLGDTAMYLCATSTLTEGANVRTFGAGSRLTVL.

The chain couples TRBV20-1 to TRBJ1-1; D not certain. The germline gives CDR1 DFQATT, CDR2 SNEGSKA (reference sequence). V was trimmed by 1 base and J by 3 bases, leaving 9 bases between them. This CDR3 is built from 13 residues. In nucleotides, the CDR3 is TGCAGTGCTAGAGCTGACCCGGACACTGAAGCTTTCTTT. Translated, it gives CSARADPDTEAFF.

This chain connects TRBV27 to TRBJ2-1; D tentatively reads TRBD1 or TRBD2 (6 bases each). V lost 7 bases and J lost 9, with 16 bases in between. The CDR3 extends over 13 amino acids. The germline V gene has CDR1 MNHEY and CDR2 SMNVEV (reference sequence). The CDR3 coding sequence is TGTGCCAGCAAAAGGGGGGAGTGGAGTGAGCAGTTCTTC. Its protein product is CASKRGEWSEQFF.

The genes are TRBV6-2 or TRBV6-3 and TRBJ1-2; D is undetermined. This CDR3 has 13 amino acids. From germline, CDR1 is MNHEY and CDR2 SVGEGT. V was clipped by 7 bases and J by 6 bases, with 15 bases between them. The CDR3 DNA sequence: TGTGCCAGCAACCGACCCAGAGGGCATGGCTACACCTTC. Translating gives CASNRPRGHGYTF.

This clonotype has just a few counts. The chain recombines TRBV7-9 with TRBJ2-7, with D perhaps matching TRBD2 (6 bases). V lost 1 base and J lost 2, with 9 bases in between. Germline V CDR1 and CDR2: SEHNR, FQNEAQ (reference sequence). The CDR3 has 14 residues. The CDR3 is CASSLGDLPYEQYF. CDR3 nucleotides: TGTGCCAGCAGCTTAGGGGACTTACCCTACGAGCAGTACTTC.

The chain joins TRBV20-1 to TRBJ2-4; the D call may be TRBD1 or TRBD2 (7 bases each). Trimming took 1 base from V and 13 from J, leaving 20 bases between them. Germline CDR1 is DFQATT and CDR2 is SNEGSKA (reference sequence). There are 14 residues in the CDR3. As DNA, the CDR3 is TGCAGTGCTAGAGGGCCAGGGGGGGCCTTGAGGCAGTACTTC. Translation: CSARGPGGALRQYF.

In this sample, this clonotype turned up a few times. The chain uses TRBV20-1 and TRBJ2-7; 9 nucleotides match TRBD2. Per the germline V gene, CDR1 is DFQATT and CDR2 is SNEGSKA (reference sequence). J was trimmed by 0 bases and V by 6 bases; bases with no gene match: 18. This CDR3 has 18 amino acids. In nucleotides, the CDR3 is TGCAGTGCCCTCCGGCCCAGCGGGGGGCCCCCAAACTCCTACGAGCAGTACTTC. It codes for CSALRPSGGPPNSYEQYF.

This chain links TRBV7-9 with TRBJ2-1, with TRBD1 matching over 8 bases. This CDR3 spans 17 amino acids. V was pared by 4 bases and J by 2 bases, with 10 bases of the junction left unmatched. From germline, CDR1 is SEHNR and CDR2 FQNEAQ (reference sequence). The CDR3 DNA follows: TGTGCCAGCAGCTCACAGGGGGGCGGGTCTGCCTACAATGAGCAGTTCTTC. Translating gives CASSSQGGGSAYNEQFF.

The chain employs TRBV12-3 or TRBV12-4 and TRBJ2-3; 13 nucleotides line up with TRBD2. Trimming removed 5 bases from V and 5 bases from J; junction bases left unmatched: 7. The CDR3 consists of 16 residues. The CDR3 DNA reads TGTGCCAGCAGTGCCGAACTAGCGGGGGGGATAGATACGCAGTATTTT. Translated: CASSAELAGGIDTQYF.

For this clonotype: A much larger clone differs from this one at a single base, so this may be a read error. This chain connects TRBV7-3 to TRBJ2-1, with a weak D call TRBD1 (6 bases). The ends were cut back, 3 bases at V and 6 bases at J, with 9 bases in the middle. The CDR3 has 13 residues. Per the germline V gene, CDR1 is SGHTA and CDR2 is FQGTGA. CDR3 nucleotides: TGTGCCAGCAGCTTTACAGGGTGCAATGAGCAGTTCTTC. As protein: CASSFTGCNEQFF.

The rearrangement uses TRBV7-6 and TRBJ2-3; perhaps TRBD2 as D (5 bases). V was clipped by 1 base and J by 0 bases, with 14 bases between them. The CDR3 is 17 residues long. Germline values: CDR1 SGHVS, CDR2 FNYEAQ. CDR3 protein: CASSLVASTGSTDTQYF. The CDR3, as DNA: TGTGCCAGCAGCTTAGTTGCGTCGACGGGGAGCACAGATACGCAGTATTTT.

The chain recombines TRBV5-1 with TRBJ1-2; 11 nucleotides line up with TRBD1. Germline values: CDR1 SGHRS, CDR2 YFSETQ. Trimming at V came to 4 bases and at J to 6 bases, leaving 8 bases not matched to a gene. The CDR3 runs to 15 residues. CDR3 nucleotide sequence: TGCGCCAGCAGCCGATATCCGGGACAGGGGGATGGCTACACCTTC. Translation gives CASSRYPGQGDGYTF.